This TCR beta chain comes out of a study of T cell responses to AZD1222 COVID-19 vaccine. In this sample, this clone turned up once. Its antigen is currently unknown. Study conclusions and caveats: The donors showed a predominance of white British ancestry and of females, with possible underestimation of clonal diversity. Spike-spanning, vaccine-associated CD4 TCRs were dominant at 160-218 and 743-854.

Repertoires were generated with immunoSEQ multiplex PCR, while TCRdb's copy carries only in-frame clones and drops some. The table shows roughly 170,000 clones, with around 90% occurring only once. The receptor comes from an adult in good health. The sample in question was peripheral blood, obtained on day 0 of AZD1222 vaccination.

CDR3 nucleotide sequence: TGTGCCAGCAGCACTACCGCTGTCTCTGGAAACACCATATATTTT. Protein sequence: CASSTTAVSGNTIYF. This sequence joins TRBV7-2 and TRBJ1-3; D is undetermined. V was shortened by 5 bases and J by 0 bases, with 11 bases between the two germline ends. Germline-derived CDR1 and CDR2 are SGHTA and FQGNSA. The CDR3 runs to 15 residues.